This T cell receptor (beta chain) was sequenced in a study of shared clonotypes between healthy human individuals. In the naive CD8 group, cells lacked CD45RO and were positively selected for CCR7, so terminally differentiated effector memory CD45RA+ cells were left out. This clone was recorded once. Its antigen is not known. At the deep level, the assay was run. Sorted subsets were amplified in replicate PCRs using 200 ng DNA, about 30,000 T cell genomes. Some clones are missing from TCRdb's copy, which holds only in-frame ones; the method was immunoSEQ multiplex PCR. This sample has under 700,000 clones; about 95% occur once, and the top ten carry 0.11%. Study observations and caveats: Estimated richness values were generally larger in naive subsets than in memory subsets. Sharing across four donors was highest in naive CD4 (around 5%) and lowest in memory CD8 (approximately 0.4%).

V gave up 6 bases and J gave up 4 bases; unmatched junction bases: 14. CDR1 is MDHEN, CDR2 SYDVKM, per germline. This CDR3 has 17 amino acids. The V gene is TRBV28, the J gene TRBJ2-5; 10 positions match TRBD1. The sample was naive CD8+ T cells sorted from blood. This TCR was recovered from a woman in her 30s in good health. The DNA of the CDR3 is TGTGCCAGCAGCCCCTTATCCGGCGGGACAGGGGTAGAGACCCAGTACTTC. This codes for CASSPLSGGTGVETQYF.